Below, 21 T cell receptor beta chains from the same sample are listed, as sequenced in a study of blood T cell repertoires in COVID-19 (dated by TCRdb to 2018 to 2021). Library construction relied on the immunoSEQ multiplex PCR assay. TCRdb stores this immuneACCESS table with in-frame sequences only. Part of the clones is absent; in the studies checked, under half of the shortfall reflects unresolved V genes, and no reason is known for the rest. Recorded for this sample are about 210,000 clones; 75% to 90% of them occurred a single time. The ten largest clones add up to around 9.2% of the sample. Sample: PBMCs or T cells enriched from blood (not recorded which). All receptors derive from a man in his forties who had recovered from COVID-19.

The rearrangement joins TRBV2 to TRBJ1-2; possible D gene TRBD1, 5 bases. The CDR3 is 13 residues long. Germline-derived CDR1 and CDR2 are SNHLY and FYNNEI. V shed 9 bases and J shed 4 bases, with 15 bases lying between them. CDR3 nucleotide sequence: TGTGCCAGTAACCGGGACTCGTTCTATGGCTACACCTTC. This encodes CASNRDSFYGYTF.

The rearrangement uses TRBV4-1 and TRBJ2-1; 10 nucleotides match TRBD2. The CDR3 has 14 amino acids. Germline V gene lookup returns CDR1 MGHRA and CDR2 YSYEKL. V lost 4 bases and J lost 4; bases outside the gene matches: 1. The CDR3 protein is CASSRTSGYNEQFF. DNA of the CDR3: TGCGCCAGCAGCCGGACTAGCGGTTACAATGAGCAGTTCTTC.

The chain uses TRBV5-1 and TRBJ2-2; D unclear. The CDR3 covers 13 residues. CDR1 SGHRS and CDR2 YFSETQ come from the germline V gene. V lost 2 bases and J lost 5, with 7 bases in between. The CDR3 here is CASSFWRTGELFF. The DNA for the CDR3 is TGCGCCAGCAGCTTTTGGAGAACCGGGGAGCTGTTTTTT.

V is TRBV9 and J is TRBJ2-3, with TRBD2 matching 8 bases. CDR1 is SGDLS and CDR2 is YYNGEE in the germline V gene. Germline trimming cut 0 bases from V and 4 bases from J; bases unmatched to any gene: 1. The CDR3 covers 14 residues. The CDR3 reads CASSVAGGADTQYF. CDR3 bases: TGTGCCAGCAGCGTAGCGGGGGGGGCAGATACGCAGTATTTT. Variable domain in full (rest from reference TRBV9 and TRBJ2-3): DSGVTQTPKHLITATGQRVTLRCSPRSGDLSVYWYQQSLDQGLQFLIQYYNGEERAKGNILERFSAQQFPDLHSELNLSSLELGDSALYFCASSVAGGADTQYFGPGTRLTVL.

This clone was counted once. The chain carries TRBV10-3 and TRBJ2-2, with 11 bases identical to TRBD1. This CDR3 is 16 amino acids long. Germline CDR1 and CDR2: ENHRY and SYGVKD. V lost 5 bases and J lost 4; bases outside the gene matches: 6. The CDR3 nucleotides are TGTGCCATCAGTCCCGGGACAGGGGGTAGCACCGGGGAGCTGTTTTTT. Its protein product is CAISPGTGGSTGELFF.

The chain recombines TRBV6-4 with TRBJ1-6; D perhaps matches TRBD1 (5 bases). This CDR3 has 12 amino acids. The germline gives CDR1 MRHNA, CDR2 SNTAGT. The V end was cut by 8 bases, the J end by 10 bases, with 12 bases between. CDR3 DNA sequence: TGTGCCAGCCACCAGGGTTGCTCACCCCTCCACTTT. Its protein product is CASHQGCSPLHF.

The CDR3 nucleotides are TGTGCCAGTAGTAGGCAGGGGGCGCTGGGCAATCAGCCCCAGCATTTT. This encodes CASSRQGALGNQPQHF. V and J are TRBV19 and TRBJ1-5, with 8 bases aligning to TRBD1. J was trimmed by 2 bases and V by 4 bases; bases with no gene match: 7. The CDR3 length is 16 residues. CDR1 is LNHDA and CDR2 is SQIVND in the germline V gene (reference sequence).

The chain recombines TRBV2 with TRBJ2-3; 11 bases line up with TRBD2. The CDR3 length is 15 residues. Germline CDR1 SNHLY, CDR2 FYNNEI. The V and J ends lost 6 bases and 4 bases, in that order; junction bases with no gene match: 6. CDR3 nucleotides: TGTGCCAGCAGATTACTAGCGGGAGTATCAGATACGCAGTATTTT. Residues: CASRLLAGVSDTQYF. The full variable domain, its missing parts supplied by reference TRBV2 and TRBJ2-3, is EPEVTQTPSHQVTQMGQEVILRCVPISNHLYFYWYRQILGQKVEFLVSFYNNEISEKSEIFDDQFSVERPDGSNFTLKIRSTKLEDSAMYFCASRLLAGVSDTQYFGPGTRLTVL.

The rearrangement uses TRBV5-6 and TRBJ2-1, with 8 positions matching TRBD1. CDR3 size: 14 residues. V shed 2 bases, J shed 7 bases, and the junction held 5 bases outside the gene matches. Germline V lookup: CDR1 SGHDT, CDR2 YYEEEE. The CDR3 DNA follows: TGTGCCAGCAGCTTCGGACAGGGTAGGAATGAGCAGTTCTTC. This codes for CASSFGQGRNEQFF. Full variable domain (outside the CDR3, taken from reference TRBV5-6 and TRBJ2-1): DAGVTQSPTHLIKTRGQQVTLRCSPKSGHDTVSWYQQALGQGPQFIFQYYEEEERQRGNFPDRFSGHQFPNYSSELNVNALLLGDSALYLCASSFGQGRNEQFFGPGTRLTVL.

The rearrangement uses TRBV5-1 and TRBJ2-3; TRBD2 matches at 8 bases. Germline V gives CDR1 SGHRS, CDR2 YFSETQ. There are 14 residues in the CDR3. The V segment lost 2 bases and the J segment 2 bases; nucleotides outside the gene matches: 1. The CDR3 DNA reads TGCGCCAGCAGCTTTAGCGGGACCACAGATACGCAGTATTTT. Its protein is CASSFSGTTDTQYF.

This clone was seen more than once but under ten times. V gene TRBV10-3 combines with J gene TRBJ1-3; D is unresolved. V gave up 0 bases and J gave up 0 bases, with 18 bases separating them. CDR3 length: 19 residues. CDR1 is ENHRY, CDR2 SYGVKD, per germline. This CDR3 reads CAISESLISGSSSGNTIYF. Written as DNA, the CDR3 is TGTGCCATCAGTGAGTCCCTTATCTCCGGCTCTAGCTCTGGAAACACCATATATTTT.

The chain employs TRBV7-2 and TRBJ1-5; 7 bases align to TRBD1. Germline values: CDR1 SGHTA, CDR2 FQGNSA. V was pared by 5 bases and J by 1 base, with 8 bases of the junction left unmatched. This CDR3 spans 16 amino acids. The CDR3 sequence: CASSMGQLLSNQPQHF. The CDR3 nucleotides are TGTGCCAGCAGCATGGGACAGCTCCTAAGCAATCAGCCCCAGCATTTT.

This sequence joins TRBV4-1 and TRBJ1-3, with D possibly matching TRBD1 (6 bases). Germline CDR1 MGHRA, CDR2 YSYEKL. The length of the CDR3 is 15 residues. With 1 base removed from V and 0 bases from J, the gap between germline ends came to 7 bases. CDR3 sequence reads: CASSQVTGSGNTIYF. In DNA form, the CDR3 reads TGCGCCAGCAGCCAAGTGACAGGCTCTGGAAACACCATATATTTT.

The chain employs TRBV18 and TRBJ1-1; D ambiguous. This CDR3 is built from 13 residues. V was shortened by 1 base and J by 6 bases, with 9 bases between the two germline ends. Germline CDR1 and CDR2: KGHSH and LQKENI. The CDR3 DNA reads TGTGCCAGCTCACCACAGACGGGGTCTGAAGCTTTCTTT. It encodes CASSPQTGSEAFF.

V and J are TRBV2 and TRBJ2-7; TRBD2 matches at 8 bases. Germline V gene data show CDR1 as SNHLY and CDR2 as FYNNEI. V trimming: 7 bases; J trimming: 4 bases; junction bases outside the gene matches: 12. This CDR3 spans 15 amino acids. The CDR3 here is CASITTGTRVYEQYF. In DNA form, the CDR3 reads TGTGCCAGCATTACAACCGGGACTAGGGTGTACGAGCAGTACTTC.

The rearrangement links TRBV29-1 to TRBJ1-1; D unresolved. Germline-derived CDR1 and CDR2 are SQVTM and ANQGSEA. This CDR3 is built from 10 residues. V dropped 5 bases and J dropped 10 bases, with 11 bases sitting between them. CDR3 residues: CSVLEGGAFF. As DNA, the CDR3 is TGCAGCGTTTTGGAGGGAGGAGCTTTCTTT.

This clone has only one observation. The chain couples TRBV28 to TRBJ2-1; possibly TRBD2 for D (5 bases). The CDR3 sequence is 15 residues long. The ends were cut back, 7 bases at V and 6 bases at J, with 19 bases in the middle. Germline V gene lookup returns CDR1 MDHEN and CDR2 SYDVKM. DNA of the CDR3: TGTGCCAGCACCCTACTAGATGGCGTCGGCAATGAGCAGTTCTTC. Protein sequence: CASTLLDGVGNEQFF.

The chain joins TRBV7-9 to TRBJ1-5, with D possibly matching TRBD1 (5 bases). The CDR3 runs 15 residues. Deletions cut 1 base from V and 4 bases from J, with 11 bases between. The V gene's germline CDR1 is SEHNR and CDR2 FQNEAQ (reference sequence). The CDR3 coding sequence is TGTGCCAGCAGCTTAGTTGGGGCAGGGAATCAGCCCCAGCATTTT. It is translated as CASSLVGAGNQPQHF.

CDR3 DNA sequence: TGTGCCAGCACCACAGGCCAGAGGGGCTACACCTTC. Translated: CASTTGQRGYTF. The gene calls are TRBV6-5 and TRBJ1-2; tentatively, D is TRBD1 (5 bases). Germline CDR1 reads MNHEY; CDR2 reads SVGAGI. Deletions cut 7 bases from V and 8 bases from J, with 14 bases between. This CDR3 has 12 amino acids.

The chain uses TRBV2 and TRBJ2-3, with D hard to call. The CDR3 loop spans 12 amino acids. Germline V gene data show CDR1 as SNHLY and CDR2 as FYNNEI. V lost 2 bases and J 14 bases, leaving 14 bases between the germline ends. The CDR3 protein is CASSESTRRGYF. The DNA of the CDR3 is TGTGCCAGCAGTGAAAGCACCAGACGCGGGTATTTT. Combining the CDR3 with reference TRBV2 and TRBJ2-3 gives the whole variable domain EPEVTQTPSHQVTQMGQEVILRCVPISNHLYFYWYRQILGQKVEFLVSFYNNEISEKSEIFDDQFSVERPDGSNFTLKIRSTKLEDSAMYFCASSESTRRGYFGPGTRLTVL.

The rearrangement uses TRBV6-6 and TRBJ1-1; 7 bases fit TRBD1. Trimming at V came to 0 bases and at J to 3 bases, leaving 7 bases not matched to a gene. Per germline, CDR1 MNHNY and CDR2 SVGAGI (reference sequence). The length of the CDR3 is 16 residues. The CDR3 is CASSYSKGTVDTEAFF. The DNA of the CDR3 is TGTGCCAGCAGTTACTCCAAGGGGACAGTCGACACTGAAGCTTTCTTT.